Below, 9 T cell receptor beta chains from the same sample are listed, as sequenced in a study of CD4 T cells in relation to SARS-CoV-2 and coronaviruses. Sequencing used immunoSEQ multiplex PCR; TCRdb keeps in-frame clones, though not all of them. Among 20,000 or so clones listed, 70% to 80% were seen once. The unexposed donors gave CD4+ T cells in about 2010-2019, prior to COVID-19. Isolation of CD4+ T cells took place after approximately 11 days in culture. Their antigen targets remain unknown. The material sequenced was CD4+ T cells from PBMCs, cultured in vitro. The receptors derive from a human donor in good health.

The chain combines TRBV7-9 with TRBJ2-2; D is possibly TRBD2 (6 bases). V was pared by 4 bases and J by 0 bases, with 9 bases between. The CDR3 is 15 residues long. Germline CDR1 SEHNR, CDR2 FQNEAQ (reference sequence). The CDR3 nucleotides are TGTGCCAGCAGCTACGGGGGTACGAACACCGGGGAGCTGTTTTTT. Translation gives CASSYGGTNTGELFF.

The CDR3 reads CASTPSVSLTYGYTF. The DNA of the CDR3 is TGTGCCAGCACCCCCTCCGTCAGCCTAACCTATGGCTACACCTTC. The V call is TRBV7-9, the J call TRBJ1-2; no clear D gene. Trimming removed 7 bases at V and 4 bases at J, with 19 bases between. Germline values: CDR1 SEHNR, CDR2 FQNEAQ (reference sequence). This CDR3 region has 15 residues.

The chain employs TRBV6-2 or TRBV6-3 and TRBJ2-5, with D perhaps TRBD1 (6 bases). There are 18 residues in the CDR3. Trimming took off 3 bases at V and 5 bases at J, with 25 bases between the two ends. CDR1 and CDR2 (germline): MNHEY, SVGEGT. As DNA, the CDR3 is TGTGCCAGCAGTTATACAGTCGGGACACCGAGGGATAGGGAGACCCAGTACTTC. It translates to CASSYTVGTPRDRETQYF.

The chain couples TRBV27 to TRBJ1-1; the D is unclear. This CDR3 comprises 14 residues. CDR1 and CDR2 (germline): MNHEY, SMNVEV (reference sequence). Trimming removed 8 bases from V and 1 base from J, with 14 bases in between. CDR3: CASRWDARNTEAFF. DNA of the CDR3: TGTGCCAGCCGTTGGGATGCTCGGAACACTGAAGCTTTCTTT.

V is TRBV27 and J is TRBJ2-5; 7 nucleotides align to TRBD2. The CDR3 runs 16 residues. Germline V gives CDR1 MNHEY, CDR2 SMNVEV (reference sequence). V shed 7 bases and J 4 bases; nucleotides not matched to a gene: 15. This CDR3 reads CASKSGNTQFPETQYF. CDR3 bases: TGTGCCAGCAAGAGCGGGAATACCCAATTCCCAGAGACCCAGTACTTC.

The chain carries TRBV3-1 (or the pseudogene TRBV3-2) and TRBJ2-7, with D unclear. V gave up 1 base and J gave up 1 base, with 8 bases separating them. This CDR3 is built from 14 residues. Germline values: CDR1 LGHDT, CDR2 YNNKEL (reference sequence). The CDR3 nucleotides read TGTGCCAGCAGCCAAGCCTCTCAGTCCTACGAGCAGTACTTC. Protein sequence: CASSQASQSYEQYF.

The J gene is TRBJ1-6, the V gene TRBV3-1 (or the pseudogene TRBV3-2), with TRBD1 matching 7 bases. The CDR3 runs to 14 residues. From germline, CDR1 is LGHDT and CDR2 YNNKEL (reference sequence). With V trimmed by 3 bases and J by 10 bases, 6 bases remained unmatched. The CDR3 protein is CASSHGQEYSPLHF. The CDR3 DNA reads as TGTGCCAGCAGCCACGGACAGGAGTACTCACCCCTCCACTTT.

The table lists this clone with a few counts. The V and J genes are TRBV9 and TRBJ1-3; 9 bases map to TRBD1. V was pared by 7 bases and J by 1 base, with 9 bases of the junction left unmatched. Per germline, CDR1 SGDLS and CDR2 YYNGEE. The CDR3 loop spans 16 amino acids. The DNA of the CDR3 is TGTGCCAGCGGGAGACGGGGACAGGGATCTGGAAACACCATATATTTT. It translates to CASGRRGQGSGNTIYF.

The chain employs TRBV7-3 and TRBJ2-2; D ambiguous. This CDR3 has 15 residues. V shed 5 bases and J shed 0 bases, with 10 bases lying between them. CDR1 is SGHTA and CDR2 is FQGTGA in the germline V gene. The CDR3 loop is CASSPRTTNTGELFF. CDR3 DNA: TGTGCCAGCAGCCCCCGCACAACGAACACCGGGGAGCTGTTTTTT.